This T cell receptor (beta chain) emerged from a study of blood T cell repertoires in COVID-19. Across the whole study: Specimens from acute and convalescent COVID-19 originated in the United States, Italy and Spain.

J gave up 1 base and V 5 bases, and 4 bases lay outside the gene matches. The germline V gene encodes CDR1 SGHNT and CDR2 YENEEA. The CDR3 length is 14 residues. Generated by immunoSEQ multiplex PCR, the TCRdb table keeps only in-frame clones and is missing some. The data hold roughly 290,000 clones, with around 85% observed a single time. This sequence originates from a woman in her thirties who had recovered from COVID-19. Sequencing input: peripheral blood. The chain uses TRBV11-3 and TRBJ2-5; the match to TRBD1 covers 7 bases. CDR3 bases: TGTGCCAGCAGCGCCAGGGACAGCCAAGAGACCCAGTACTTC. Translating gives CASSARDSQETQYF.